One and the same sample provided the 19 T cell receptor beta chains below, sequenced in a study of T cells in Graves' hyperthyroidism and ophthalmopathy (dated by TCRdb to the late 2010s). The method was multiplex PCR. The data were produced on an Illumina HiSeq 2000. The TCR beta CDR3 regions were amplified from the RNA transcripts. The TCR CDR3 was subjected to a first round of RT-PCR using the HTBI primer set and the Qiagen OneStep RT-PCR kit. TCRdb ran its own pipeline on the public reads, namely fastp trimming at Q25 and MiXCR clone calling, and kept in-frame beta chains. Rows are unified per CDR3 protein, each entry keeping the most common DNA and genes. The sample table contains around 280,000 distinct CDR3 sequences; only one count was recorded for approximately 14% of them. 7.9% of the sample goes to the ten largest clones. What was sequenced was blood. The receptors originated from a woman aged 40 to 50 with Graves' hyperthyroidism.

In this sample, this clonotype turned up a few times. The rearrangement links TRBV5-1 to TRBJ1-1; possibly TRBD1 for D (5 bases). Germline loops: CDR1 SGHRS, CDR2 YFSETQ. This CDR3 has 15 amino acids. Trimming took off 5 bases at V and 8 bases at J, with 22 bases between the two ends. The CDR3 bases are TGCGCCAGCAGTGGAGGCGCAGGGTCGTTCTTGGAAGCTTTCTTT. This translates into CASSGGAGSFLEAFF.

The sample holds many counts of this clonotype. The chain employs TRBV2 and TRBJ1-2; tentative D call: TRBD1 (5 bases). The CDR3 totals 15 residues. Germline V gene lookup returns CDR1 SNHLY and CDR2 FYNNEI. Trimming shortened V by 11 bases and J by 0 bases, and 19 bases separated the two germline ends. The CDR3 sequence: CAATGGASANYGYTF. The CDR3 DNA is TGTGCCGCTACAGGAGGGGCATCAGCTAACTATGGCTACACCTTC.

This clonotype was seen only a few times. V and J are TRBV19 and TRBJ1-6; D is undetermined. Trimming took off 4 bases at V and 9 bases at J, with 16 bases between the two ends. Germline CDR1 is LNHDA and CDR2 is SQIVND (reference sequence). The CDR3 length is 15 residues. DNA for the CDR3: TGTGCCAGTAGTACCGGACGGGGTCTGGGTTCACCCCTCCACTTT. Its translation: CASSTGRGLGSPLHF.

This sequence joins TRBV20-1 and TRBJ2-3, with D tentatively TRBD2 (6 bases). Trimming shortened V by 3 bases and J by 4 bases, and 20 bases separated the two germline ends. CDR1 and CDR2 (germline): DFQATT, SNEGSKA (reference sequence). The CDR3 extends over 16 amino acids. CDR3 amino acids: CSASDAVGSGADTQYF. The CDR3 nucleotides read TGCAGTGCTAGTGACGCCGTCGGGAGTGGAGCAGATACGCAGTATTTT.

In regard to this clonotype: With a much larger clone just one base away, this may be a read error. The gene calls are TRBV9 and TRBJ1-1, with unresolved D. In germline, CDR1 is SGDLS, CDR2 YYNGEE. The CDR3 consists of 16 residues. The DNA for the CDR3 is TGTGCCAGCAGCCCCGGCCCTGCTGTTATGAACACTGAAGCTTCCTTT. Its translation is CASSPGPAVMNTEASF.

This clonotype was observed a handful of times. CDR3 amino acids: CASSPTGFDSYEQYF. The CDR3, as DNA: TGTGCCAGCAGCCCGACAGGGTTCGACTCCTACGAGCAGTACTTC. This rearrangement joins TRBV7-9 to TRBJ2-7, with 7 positions matching TRBD1. CDR1 is SEHNR, CDR2 FQNEAQ, per germline (reference sequence). J gave up 0 bases and V 5 bases, and 7 bases lay outside the gene matches. The CDR3 is 15 amino acids.

The V gene is TRBV9, the J gene TRBJ2-7, with D possibly matching TRBD2 (5 bases). The V end was cut by 0 bases, the J end by 4 bases, with 11 bases between. The CDR3 is 14 residues long. In germline, CDR1 is SGDLS, CDR2 YYNGEE. CDR3 nucleotide sequence: TGTGCCAGCAGCGTAGCCGGGAAGTCATACGAGCAGTACTTC. As protein: CASSVAGKSYEQYF.

This clonotype was seen repeatedly, ten times or more. This chain uses TRBV12-3 or TRBV12-4 with TRBJ2-5; 8 bases match TRBD2. V trimming: 4 bases; J trimming: 5 bases; junction bases outside the gene matches: 6. This CDR3 region has 14 residues. The CDR3 loop is CASSYPGGRETQYF. CDR3 nucleotide sequence: TGTGCCAGCAGTTATCCGGGGGGGCGGGAGACCCAGTACTTC.

V is TRBV25-1 and J is TRBJ1-5; TRBD1 matches 7 bases. V lost 7 bases, J lost 7 bases, and 7 bases stayed unmatched. Germline V gene sequence: CDR1 MGHDK, CDR2 SYGVNS. The CDR3 is 13 amino acids. The CDR3 nucleotides are TGTGCCAGCAAGGGGGCGTCGGGACAGCCCCAGCATTTT. It encodes CASKGASGQPQHF.

This clonotype was picked up many times. V is TRBV5-5 and J is TRBJ2-3, with D possibly being TRBD2 (7 bases). The CDR3 is made up of 18 amino acids. Germline lookup yields CDR1 SGHKS and CDR2 YYEKEE (reference sequence). Deletions cut 3 bases from V and 3 bases from J, with 23 bases between. CDR3 DNA sequence: TGTGCCAGCAGCTCGACAGGTTACGGGGGGAGGTCTACAGATACGCAGTATTTT. It encodes CASSSTGYGGRSTDTQYF.

This clonotype was found many times. V gene TRBV28 combines with J gene TRBJ2-5; the D is unclear. The CDR3 sequence is 13 residues long. The germline V and J ends were trimmed by 1 base and 5 bases, with 8 bases remaining between them. Germline V CDR1 and CDR2: MDHEN, SYDVKM. The CDR3 reads CASSLFIGETQYF. CDR3 DNA sequence: TGTGCCAGCAGTTTATTCATTGGGGAGACCCAGTACTTC.

The chain combines TRBV9 with TRBJ2-7; no clear D. Germline-derived CDR1 and CDR2 are SGDLS and YYNGEE. The CDR3 extends over 15 amino acids. The V and J ends lost 0 bases and 0 bases respectively, with 10 bases between them. The CDR3 spells CASSVDEDYSYEQYF. CDR3 DNA sequence: TGTGCCAGCAGCGTAGATGAGGATTACTCCTACGAGCAGTACTTC.

In the case of this clonotype: This sequence may be a read error, since a much larger clone differs from it by one base. The genes are TRBV19 and TRBJ1-5; tentative D call: TRBD1 (5 bases). The V gene lost 3 bases and the J gene lost 1 base, with 10 bases spanning the gap. Germline loops: CDR1 LNHDA, CDR2 SQIVND (reference sequence). CDR3 length: 15 amino acids. This CDR3 is CASSIHRTSNQPQHF. The CDR3 bases are TGTGCCAGTAGTATTCACAGGACCAGCAATCAGCCCCAGCATTTT.

This clonotype occurred many times. This sequence joins TRBV20-1 and TRBJ2-3, with a weak D call TRBD2 (6 bases). Germline V gene data show CDR1 as DFQATT and CDR2 as SNEGSKA (reference sequence). V was trimmed by 3 bases and J by 0 bases, leaving 10 bases between them. This CDR3 has 14 residues. In DNA form, the CDR3 reads TGCAGTGCTAGTTGGCGGGGTAGCACAGATACGCAGTATTTT. Its protein product is CSASWRGSTDTQYF.

This chain connects TRBV28 to TRBJ2-5, with 7 bases fitting TRBD2. Germline-derived CDR1 and CDR2 are MDHEN and SYDVKM. With 2 bases clipped from V and 4 bases from J, the junction kept 4 bases outside the gene matches. The CDR3 has 14 amino acids. The CDR3: CASSLVASGETQYF. CDR3 nucleotide sequence: TGTGCCAGCAGTTTAGTGGCTAGCGGAGAGACCCAGTACTTC.

There are many counts of this clonotype. CDR3 in amino acids: CASSSTRSPLHF. For the CDR3, the DNA is TGTGCCAGCAGCTCGACACGATCACCCCTCCACTTT. J is TRBJ1-6 and V is TRBV11-2; D is unclear. The CDR3 spans 12 residues. Germline CDR1 SGHAT, CDR2 FQNNGV. Trimming removed 4 bases at V and 10 bases at J, with 8 bases between.

This clonotype was recorded at least ten times. V is TRBV28 and J is TRBJ2-5; unclear D gene. Germline-derived CDR1 and CDR2 are MDHEN and SYDVKM. V dropped 10 bases and J dropped 5 bases, with 20 bases sitting between them. This CDR3 is 14 amino acids long. The CDR3 DNA sequence: TGTGCCACCGCCGGACCCCGAAAACGGGAGACCCAGTACTTC. It is translated as CATAGPRKRETQYF.

This chain joins TRBV4-1 and TRBJ2-1; D remains unclear. The CDR3 is 14 amino acids. V lost 1 base to trimming and J lost 14 bases, with 18 bases between them. The germline V gene has CDR1 MGHRA and CDR2 YSYEKL. The CDR3 DNA sequence: TGCGCCAGCAGCCAAGGGAACGACCTTCCTTTGAAGTTCTTC. As protein: CASSQGNDLPLKFF.

This clonotype came up many times. The gene calls are TRBV7-9 and TRBJ1-1; no definite D call. The CDR3 covers 14 residues. Germline V gives CDR1 SEHNR, CDR2 FQNEAQ (reference sequence). Trimming stripped 0 bases from V and 7 bases from J, with 12 bases between. DNA of the CDR3: TGTGCCAGCAGCTTAGCAGGATTTGTCCGTGAAGCTTTCTTT. Amino acids: CASSLAGFVREAFF.